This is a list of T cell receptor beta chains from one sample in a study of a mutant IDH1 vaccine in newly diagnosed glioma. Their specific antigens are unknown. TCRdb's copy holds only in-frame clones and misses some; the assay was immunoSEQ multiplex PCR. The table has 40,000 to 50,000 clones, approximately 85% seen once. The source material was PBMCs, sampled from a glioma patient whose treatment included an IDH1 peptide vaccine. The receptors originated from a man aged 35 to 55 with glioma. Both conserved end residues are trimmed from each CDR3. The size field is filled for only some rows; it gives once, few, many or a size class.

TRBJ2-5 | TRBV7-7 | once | ASRRGLAGSETQY
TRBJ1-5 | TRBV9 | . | ASSGQGNQPQH
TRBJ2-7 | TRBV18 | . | ASSPTRGGTYEQY
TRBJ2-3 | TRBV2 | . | ASSDSRDRGQDTQY
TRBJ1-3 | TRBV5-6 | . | ASSRGLSSGNTIY
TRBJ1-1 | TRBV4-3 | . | ASSRQARDTEAF
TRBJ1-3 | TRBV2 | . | ASSQQGAAGNTIY
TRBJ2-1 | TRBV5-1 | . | ASSSGLIDEQF
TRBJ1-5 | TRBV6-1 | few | ASSVEGLRNQPQH
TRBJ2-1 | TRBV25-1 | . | ASSDWTGGNEQF
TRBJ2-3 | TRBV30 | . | AWNPAKGRESSHTRTDTQY
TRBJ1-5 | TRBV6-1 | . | ASSPGGNQPQH
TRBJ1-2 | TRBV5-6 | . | ASRFSGYGYT
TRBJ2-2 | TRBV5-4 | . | ASSLVFSSGNTGELF
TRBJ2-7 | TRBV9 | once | ASSVATGLAGGNYEQY
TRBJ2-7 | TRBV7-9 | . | ASSYEGGRGQIEQY
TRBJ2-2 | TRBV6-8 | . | ASSDPGQGYSGELF
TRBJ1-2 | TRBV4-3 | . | ASSQDRFGNYGYT
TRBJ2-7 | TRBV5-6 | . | ASSAGLKIYEQY
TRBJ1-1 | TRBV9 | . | ASSVGGAVTEAF
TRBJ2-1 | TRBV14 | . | ASSLGTLDTGTSGRNGEQF
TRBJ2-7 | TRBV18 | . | ASSRSGQGRDEQY
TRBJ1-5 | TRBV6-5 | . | ASSYSMGNQPQH
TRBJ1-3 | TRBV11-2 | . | ASSLVGHTIY
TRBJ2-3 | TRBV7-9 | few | ASSLPPRLAGVTDTQY
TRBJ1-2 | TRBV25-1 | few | ASRGQGANVGYT
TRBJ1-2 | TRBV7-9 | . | ASSLGLVNYGYT
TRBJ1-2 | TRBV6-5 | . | ASSSRGRGYGYT
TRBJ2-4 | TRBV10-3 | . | ATSGGGRDIQY
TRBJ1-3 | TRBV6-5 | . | ASSYRGSAGNTIY
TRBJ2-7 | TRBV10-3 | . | ASTGTSGTYEQY
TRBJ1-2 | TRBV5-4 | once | ASSLGEGWGYT
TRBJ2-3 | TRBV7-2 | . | ASSSRGRQY
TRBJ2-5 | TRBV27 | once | ASNTLGRGPETQY
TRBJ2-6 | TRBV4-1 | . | ASSNEGRVAGANVLT
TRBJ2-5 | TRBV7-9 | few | ASSFDGTSGRRGASQY
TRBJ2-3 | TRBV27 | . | ASSLWGREQDTQY
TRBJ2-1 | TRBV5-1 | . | ASSLGGPGQGTNEQF
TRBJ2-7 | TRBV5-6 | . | ASTQDGFGLAGYEQY